The sequence of this TCR beta chain was determined in a study of blood T cells in healthy people across ages. Findings and limits, study-wide: Unsorted PBMCs prevented conclusive naive versus antigen-experienced comparison.

Total RNA, at least 6 micrograms per sample, was extracted from PBMCs. In germline, CDR1 is SGHRS, CDR2 YFSETQ. V lost 4 bases and J lost 2, with 19 bases in between. The CDR3 runs to 16 residues. For the second PCR, which ran for about 6 to 12 cycles, a sample-barcoded 5' primer and a J-beta primer mix were used. Every molecule of cDNA carried a tag from a template-switch adaptor with 12 random nucleotides. Via MiXCR, TCRdb re-called the 5' RACE reads, giving one row per CDR3 protein. In the table there are about 830,000 distinct CDR3 sequences, about 62% of which are singletons. Comments on this clonotype: What it recognizes is unknown.

Sequenced material: blood. V and J are TRBV5-1 and TRBJ2-7, with D tentatively TRBD1 (6 bases). This receptor was identified in a young man in good health. CDR3 protein: CASSGPRGDKTYEQYF. The DNA of the CDR3 is TGCGCCAGCAGCGGCCCGCGAGGGGACAAGACCTACGAGCAGTACTTC.